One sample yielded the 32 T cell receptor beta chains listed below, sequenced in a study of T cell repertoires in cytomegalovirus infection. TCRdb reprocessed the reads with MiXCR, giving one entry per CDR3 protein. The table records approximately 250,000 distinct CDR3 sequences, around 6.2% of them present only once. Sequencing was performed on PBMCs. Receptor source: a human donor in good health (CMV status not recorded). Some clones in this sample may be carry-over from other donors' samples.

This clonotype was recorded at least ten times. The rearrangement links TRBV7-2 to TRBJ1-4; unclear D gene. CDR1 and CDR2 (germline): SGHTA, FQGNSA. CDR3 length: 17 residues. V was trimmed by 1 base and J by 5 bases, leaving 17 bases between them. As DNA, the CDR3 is TGTGCCAGCAGCTTAGGGGATAGTGGACGGAGCAATGAAAAACTGTTTTTT. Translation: CASSLGDSGRSNEKLFF.

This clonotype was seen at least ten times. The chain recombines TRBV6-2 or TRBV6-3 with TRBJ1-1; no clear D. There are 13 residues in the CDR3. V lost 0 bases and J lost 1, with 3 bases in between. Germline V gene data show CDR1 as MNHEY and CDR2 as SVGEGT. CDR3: CASSYSRNTEAFF. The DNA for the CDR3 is TGTGCCAGCAGTTACTCCAGGAACACTGAAGCTTTCTTT.

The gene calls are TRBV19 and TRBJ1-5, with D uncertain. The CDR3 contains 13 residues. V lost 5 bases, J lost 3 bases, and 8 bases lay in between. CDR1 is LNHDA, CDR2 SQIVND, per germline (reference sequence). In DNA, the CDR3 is TGTGCCAGTAGTCCCGGGATCAATCAGCCCCAGCATTTT. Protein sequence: CASSPGINQPQHF.

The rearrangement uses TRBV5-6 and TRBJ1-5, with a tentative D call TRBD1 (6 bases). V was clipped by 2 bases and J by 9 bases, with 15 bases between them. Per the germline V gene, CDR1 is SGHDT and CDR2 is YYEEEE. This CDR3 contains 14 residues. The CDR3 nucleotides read TGTGCCAGCAGCTTAGGGGGGGGAATCGGGCCCCAGCATTTT. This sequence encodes CASSLGGGIGPQHF.

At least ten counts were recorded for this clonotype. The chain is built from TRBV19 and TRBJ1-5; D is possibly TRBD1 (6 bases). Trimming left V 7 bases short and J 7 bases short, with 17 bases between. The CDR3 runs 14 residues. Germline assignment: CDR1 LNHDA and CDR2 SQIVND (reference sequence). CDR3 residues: CASTAQGRRQPQHF. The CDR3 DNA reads TGTGCCAGTACCGCCCAGGGGCGCAGGCAGCCCCAGCATTTT.

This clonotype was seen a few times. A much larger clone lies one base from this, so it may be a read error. CDR3 DNA: TGTGCCAGCAGCGGAGTCTACGAGCAGTACTTC. Amino acid sequence: CASSGVYEQYF. The J gene is TRBJ2-7, the V gene TRBV5-4; D not certain. V was cut by 4 bases and J by 3 bases, with 5 bases left in between. The length of the CDR3 is 11 residues. Per the germline V gene, CDR1 is SGHNT and CDR2 is YYREEE (reference sequence). The whole variable domain, filled in from reference TRBV5-4 and TRBJ2-7, reads ETGVTQSPTHLIKTRGQQVTLRCSSQSGHNTVSWYQQALGQGPQFIFQYYREEENGRGNFPPRFSGLQFPNYSSELNVNALELDDSALYLCASSGVYEQYFGPGTRLTVT.

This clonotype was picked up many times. CDR3 DNA sequence: TGTGCCAGCAATAGCGGGGGGGCCCGCACAGATACGCAGTATTTT. It encodes CASNSGGARTDTQYF. The chain joins TRBV6-2 or TRBV6-3 to TRBJ2-3; 11 bases are shared with TRBD2. This CDR3 comprises 15 residues. Germline loops: CDR1 MNHEY, CDR2 SVGEGT. The V segment lost 7 bases and the J segment 1 base; nucleotides outside the gene matches: 4.

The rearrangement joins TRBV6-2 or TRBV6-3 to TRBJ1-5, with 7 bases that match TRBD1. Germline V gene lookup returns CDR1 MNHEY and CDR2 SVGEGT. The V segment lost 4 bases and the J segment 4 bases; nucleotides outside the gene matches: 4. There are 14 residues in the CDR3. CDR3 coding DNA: TGTGCCAGCAGTTGGGTGACAGGGAATCAGCCCCAGCATTTT. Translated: CASSWVTGNQPQHF.

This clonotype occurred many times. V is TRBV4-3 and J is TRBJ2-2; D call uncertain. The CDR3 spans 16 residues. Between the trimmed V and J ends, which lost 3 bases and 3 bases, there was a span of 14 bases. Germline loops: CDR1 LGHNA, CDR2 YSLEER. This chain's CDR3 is CASSQRLGLDTGELFF. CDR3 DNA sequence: TGCGCCAGCAGCCAGAGGTTAGGGTTGGACACCGGGGAGCTGTTTTTT.

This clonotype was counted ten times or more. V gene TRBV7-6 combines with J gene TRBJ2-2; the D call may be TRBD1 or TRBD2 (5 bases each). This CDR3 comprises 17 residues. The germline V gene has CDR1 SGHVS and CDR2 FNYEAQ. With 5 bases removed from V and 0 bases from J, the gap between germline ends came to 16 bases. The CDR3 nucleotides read TGTGCCAGCAGCCGATCTTCGGGGACGTCGAACACCGGGGAGCTGTTTTTT. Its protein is CASSRSSGTSNTGELFF.

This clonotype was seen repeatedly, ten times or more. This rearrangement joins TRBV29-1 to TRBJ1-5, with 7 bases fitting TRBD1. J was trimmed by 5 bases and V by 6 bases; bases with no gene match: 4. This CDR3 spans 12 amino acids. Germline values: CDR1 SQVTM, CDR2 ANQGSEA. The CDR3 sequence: CSVGDSDQPQHF. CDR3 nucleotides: TGCAGCGTGGGGGACAGTGATCAGCCCCAGCATTTT.

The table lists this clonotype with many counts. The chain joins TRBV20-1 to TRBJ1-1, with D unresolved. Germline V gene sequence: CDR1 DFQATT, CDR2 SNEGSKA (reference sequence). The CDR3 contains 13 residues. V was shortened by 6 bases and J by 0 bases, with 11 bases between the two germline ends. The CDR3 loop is CSAPNDMNTEAFF. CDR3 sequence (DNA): TGCAGTGCCCCAAACGATATGAACACTGAAGCTTTCTTT.

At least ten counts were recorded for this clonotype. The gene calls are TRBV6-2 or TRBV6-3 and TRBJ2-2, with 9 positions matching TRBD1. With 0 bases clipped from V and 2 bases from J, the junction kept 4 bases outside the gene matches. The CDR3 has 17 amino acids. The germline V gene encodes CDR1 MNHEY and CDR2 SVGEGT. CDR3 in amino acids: CASSYSSGQGNTGELFF. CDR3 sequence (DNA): TGTGCCAGCAGTTACTCGTCGGGACAGGGTAACACCGGGGAGCTGTTTTTT.

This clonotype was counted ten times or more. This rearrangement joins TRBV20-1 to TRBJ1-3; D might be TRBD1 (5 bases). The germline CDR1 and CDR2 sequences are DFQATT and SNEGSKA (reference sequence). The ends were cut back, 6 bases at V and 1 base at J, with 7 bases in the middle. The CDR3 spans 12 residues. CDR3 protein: CSAGTSGNTIYF. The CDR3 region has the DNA TGCAGTGCCGGGACGTCTGGAAACACCATATATTTT.

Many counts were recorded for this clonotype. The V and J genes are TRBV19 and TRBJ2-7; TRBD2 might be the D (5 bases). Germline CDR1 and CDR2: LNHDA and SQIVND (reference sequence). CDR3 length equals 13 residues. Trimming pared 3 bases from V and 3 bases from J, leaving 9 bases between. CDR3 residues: CASSIGGRYEQYF. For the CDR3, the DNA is TGTGCCAGTAGTATCGGAGGTCGCTACGAGCAGTACTTC.

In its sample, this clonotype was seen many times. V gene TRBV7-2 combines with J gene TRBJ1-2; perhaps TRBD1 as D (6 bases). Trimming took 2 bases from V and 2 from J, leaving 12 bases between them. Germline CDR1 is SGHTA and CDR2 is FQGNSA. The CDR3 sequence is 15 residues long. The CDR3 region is CASSLRSDRNYGYTF. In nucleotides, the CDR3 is TGTGCCAGCAGCTTACGGTCGGACAGAAACTATGGCTACACCTTC.

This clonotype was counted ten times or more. Here the CDR3 DNA reads TGCAGTGCTAGAGATTTGGGTCTTCAGTACTTC. Its translation is CSARDLGLQYF. This sequence joins TRBV20-1 and TRBJ2-4, with unresolved D. Trimming left V 0 bases short and J 11 bases short, with 8 bases between. The length of the CDR3 is 11 residues. Germline CDR1 DFQATT, CDR2 SNEGSKA (reference sequence).

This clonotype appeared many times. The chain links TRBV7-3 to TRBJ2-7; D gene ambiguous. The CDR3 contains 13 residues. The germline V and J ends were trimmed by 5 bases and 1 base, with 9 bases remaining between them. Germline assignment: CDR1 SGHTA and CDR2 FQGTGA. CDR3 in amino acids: CASSPVRSYEQYF. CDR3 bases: TGTGCCAGCAGCCCCGTTCGTTCCTACGAGCAGTACTTC.

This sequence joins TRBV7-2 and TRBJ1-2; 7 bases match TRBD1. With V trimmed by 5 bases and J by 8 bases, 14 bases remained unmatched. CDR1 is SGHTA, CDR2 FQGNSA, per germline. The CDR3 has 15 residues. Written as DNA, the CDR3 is TGTGCCAGCAGCCGCCGCCCGGGACAGAGTGTGGGCTACACCTTC. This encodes CASSRRPGQSVGYTF. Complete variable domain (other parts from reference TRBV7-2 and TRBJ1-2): GAGVSQSPSNKVTEKGKDVELRCDPISGHTALYWYRQSLGQGLEFLIYFQGNSAPDKSGLPSDRFSAERTGGSVSTLTIQRTQQEDSAVYLCASSRRPGQSVGYTFGSGTRLTVV.

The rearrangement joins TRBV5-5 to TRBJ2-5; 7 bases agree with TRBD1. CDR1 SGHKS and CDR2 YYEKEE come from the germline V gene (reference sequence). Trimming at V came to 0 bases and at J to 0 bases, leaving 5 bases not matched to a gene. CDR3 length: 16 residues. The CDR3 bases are TGTGCCAGCAGCTTGGGAGGGACAGTGTACCAAGAGACCCAGTACTTC. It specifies CASSLGGTVYQETQYF.

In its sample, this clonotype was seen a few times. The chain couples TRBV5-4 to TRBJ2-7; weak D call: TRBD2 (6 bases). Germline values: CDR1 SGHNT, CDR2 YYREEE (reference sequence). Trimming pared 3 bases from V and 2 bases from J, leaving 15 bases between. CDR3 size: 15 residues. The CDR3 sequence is CASSSARDSPYEQYF. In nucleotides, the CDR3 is TGTGCCAGCAGCTCTGCGCGGGATTCGCCCTACGAGCAGTACTTC. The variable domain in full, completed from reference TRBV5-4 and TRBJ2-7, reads ETGVTQSPTHLIKTRGQQVTLRCSSQSGHNTVSWYQQALGQGPQFIFQYYREEENGRGNFPPRFSGLQFPNYSSELNVNALELDDSALYLCASSSARDSPYEQYFGPGTRLTVT.

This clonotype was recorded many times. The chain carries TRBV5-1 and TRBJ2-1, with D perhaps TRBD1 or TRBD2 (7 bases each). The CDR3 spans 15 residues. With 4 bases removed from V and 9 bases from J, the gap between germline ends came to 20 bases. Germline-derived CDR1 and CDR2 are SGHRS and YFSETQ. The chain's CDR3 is CASSPGGEAGSEQFF. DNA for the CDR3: TGCGCCAGCAGCCCAGGGGGGGAAGCGGGCAGTGAGCAGTTCTTC.

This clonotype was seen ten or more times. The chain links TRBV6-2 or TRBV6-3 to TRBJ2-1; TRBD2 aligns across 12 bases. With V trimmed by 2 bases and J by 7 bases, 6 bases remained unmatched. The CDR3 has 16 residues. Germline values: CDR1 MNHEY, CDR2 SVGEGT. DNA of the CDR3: TGTGCCAGCAGTTACGACCTAGCGGGGGGGGTGAATGAGCAGTTCTTC. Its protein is CASSYDLAGGVNEQFF.

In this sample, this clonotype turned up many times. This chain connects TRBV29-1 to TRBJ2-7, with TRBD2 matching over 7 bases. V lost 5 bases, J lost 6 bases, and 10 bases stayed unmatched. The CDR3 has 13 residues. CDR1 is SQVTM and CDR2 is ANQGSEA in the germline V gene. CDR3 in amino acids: CSVKRDATGEQYF. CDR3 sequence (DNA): TGCAGCGTTAAGCGGGACGCCACGGGCGAGCAGTACTTC.

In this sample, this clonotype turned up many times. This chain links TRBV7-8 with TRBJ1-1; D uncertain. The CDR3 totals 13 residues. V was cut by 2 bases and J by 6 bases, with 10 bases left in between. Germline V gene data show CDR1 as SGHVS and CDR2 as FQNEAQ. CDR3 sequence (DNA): TGTGCCAGCAGCTTATTCGACACAGCTGAAGCTTTCTTT. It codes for CASSLFDTAEAFF.

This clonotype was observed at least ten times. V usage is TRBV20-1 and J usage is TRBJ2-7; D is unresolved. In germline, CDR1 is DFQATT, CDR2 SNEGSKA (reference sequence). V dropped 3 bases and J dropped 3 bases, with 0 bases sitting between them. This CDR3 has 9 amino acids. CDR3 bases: TGCAGTGCTAGCTACGAGCAGTACTTC. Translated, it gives CSASYEQYF.

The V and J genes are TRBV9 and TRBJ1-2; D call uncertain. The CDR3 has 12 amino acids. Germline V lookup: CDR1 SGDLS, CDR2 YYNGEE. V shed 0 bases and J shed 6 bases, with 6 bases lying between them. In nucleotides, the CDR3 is TGTGCCAGCAGCGTAGTAGGGCATGGCTACACCTTC. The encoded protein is CASSVVGHGYTF.

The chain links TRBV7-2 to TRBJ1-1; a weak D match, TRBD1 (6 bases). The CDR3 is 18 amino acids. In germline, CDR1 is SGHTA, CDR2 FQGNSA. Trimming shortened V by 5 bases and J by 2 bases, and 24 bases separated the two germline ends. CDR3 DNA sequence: TGTGCCAGCAGCCTTAGGGGGGGGCTCCGGGGTTATAACACTGAAGCTTTCTTT. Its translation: CASSLRGGLRGYNTEAFF.

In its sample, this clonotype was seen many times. The CDR3 spells CASSTILAGDFETQYF. Here the CDR3 DNA reads TGTGCCAGTAGTACCATACTAGCGGGGGATTTTGAGACCCAGTACTTC. The V and J genes are TRBV19 and TRBJ2-5, with 11 bases fitting TRBD2. The CDR3 length is 16 residues. The V and J ends lost 4 bases and 5 bases, in that order; junction bases with no gene match: 9. Germline V CDR1 and CDR2: LNHDA, SQIVND (reference sequence).

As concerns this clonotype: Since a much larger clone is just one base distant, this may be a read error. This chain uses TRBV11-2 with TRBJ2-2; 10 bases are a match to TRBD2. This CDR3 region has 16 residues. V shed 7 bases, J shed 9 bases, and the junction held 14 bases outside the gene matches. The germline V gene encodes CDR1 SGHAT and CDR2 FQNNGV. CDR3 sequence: CASIRPSGGAIRELFF. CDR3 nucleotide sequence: TGTGCCAGCATCCGCCCCAGCGGGGGGGCGATCCGGGAGCTGTTTTTT.

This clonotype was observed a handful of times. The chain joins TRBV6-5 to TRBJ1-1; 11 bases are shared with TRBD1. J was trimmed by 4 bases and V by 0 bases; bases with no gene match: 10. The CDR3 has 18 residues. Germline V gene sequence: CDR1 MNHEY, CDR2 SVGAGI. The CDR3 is CASSYSRDRGVSSTEAFF. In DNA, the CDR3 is TGTGCCAGCAGTTACTCGAGGGACAGGGGGGTCTCAAGCACTGAAGCTTTCTTT.

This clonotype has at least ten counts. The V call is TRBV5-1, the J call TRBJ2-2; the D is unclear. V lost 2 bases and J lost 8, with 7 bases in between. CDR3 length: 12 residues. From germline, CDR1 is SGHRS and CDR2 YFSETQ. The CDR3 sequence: CASSLVLGELFF. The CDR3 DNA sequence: TGCGCCAGCAGCTTAGTCCTAGGGGAGCTGTTTTTT.